These T cell receptor beta chains were read from a single sample in a study of blood T cell repertoires in COVID-19. Libraries were prepared by immunoSEQ multiplex PCR; TCRdb keeps only in-frame clonotypes and omits some of them. This repertoire shows approximately 210,000 clones, roughly four fifths found once; its top ten account for roughly 4.6%. Sequenced input: peripheral blood. The origin of the receptors is a woman aged 70-85 years with active or convalescent COVID-19. Both conserved end residues are part of each CDR3. Expanded clones get a size class; other rows say once, few or many, or leave the size out.

v_call	clone_size	j_call	cdr3_aa
TRBV28	NA	TRBJ2-1	CASSSNYNEQFF
TRBV5-4	NA	TRBJ1-2	CASSDRGWDYGYTF
TRBV28	NA	TRBJ2-3	CASSAGRGGRRSTDTQYF
TRBV4-1	NA	TRBJ2-1	CASSQEWTGNGDEQFF
TRBV5-5	NA	TRBJ2-6	CASSPMDRGLGGANVLTF
TRBV6-5	once	TRBJ1-2	CASSRGGTGFYGYTF
TRBV27	NA	TRBJ2-7	CASSLTESYEQYF
TRBV6-1	NA	TRBJ1-5	CASSEVMGAKNQPQHF
TRBV3-1/TRBV3-2	NA	TRBJ2-6	CASSHRGGTGANVLTF
TRBV5-1	NA	TRBJ2-7	CASSLVVSPYEQYF
TRBV19	NA	TRBJ1-2	CASSIREAGYTF
TRBV27	NA	TRBJ1-6	CASSFSQGSYNSPLHF
TRBV5-4	NA	TRBJ2-1	CASSLVGLAGAREQFF
TRBV27	NA	TRBJ2-3	CASSSQAGLSTDTQYF
TRBV5-1	NA	TRBJ2-1	CASSSGAGDNEQFF
TRBV2	NA	TRBJ2-7	CASRPRGTGVYEQYF
TRBV29-1	NA	TRBJ2-7	CSVGITGTEQYF
TRBV7-9	few	TRBJ1-2	CASSLGYEGTF
TRBV30	NA	TRBJ1-5	CAWSADRVNQPQHF
TRBV3-1/TRBV3-2	NA	TRBJ1-1	CASSRAGTVEAFF
TRBV5-1	NA	TRBJ2-3	CASSLSGGGTDTQYF
TRBV11-2	NA	TRBJ2-1	CASSFSGRKDNEQFF
TRBV2	NA	TRBJ2-7	CASRPPGQIPYEQYF